The present T cell receptor beta chain was sequenced within a study of cytomegalovirus exposure and HLA in healthy donors. This CDR3 has 14 amino acids. Per germline, CDR1 SGHNT and CDR2 YYREEE (reference sequence). Trimming removed 4 bases at V and 2 bases at J, with 11 bases between. This PCR relied on a set of 60 Vbeta primers and 13 Jbeta primers. TCRdb keeps only in-frame clones here, not all; method: immunoSEQ multiplex PCR. The sample lists 150,000 to 200,000 clones, roughly 79% seen once, with more than 2% in the top ten. Whole-study results and caveats: One variant, a missense change in DCLRE1C, was linked in a later analysis to TCR beta V- and J-gene trimming. Reported findings show TCR beta sequences accurately forecast HLA-A and HLA-B alleles in most subjects. Another analysis was done later, and it associated fewer than 20,000 TCR beta sequences with HLA alleles at 0.05 false discovery rate. The number of N-insertions in an Asian-associated ancestry cluster was reportedly below the roughly 670-donor mean in a later analysis.

The table lists this clone with a count of one. Its antigen remains unidentified. Sequencing used PBMCs. The sequence derives from a woman in her 30s in good health and CMV-seropositive. V usage is TRBV5-4 and J usage is TRBJ2-3, with D possibly matching TRBD2 (6 bases). CDR3: CASSVRGHTDTQYF. CDR3 DNA sequence: TGTGCCAGCAGCGTGCGGGGCCACACAGATACGCAGTATTTT.